These 8 T cell receptor beta chains were sequenced from one sample in a study of T cells in Graves' hyperthyroidism and ophthalmopathy. TCR beta CDR3 region amplification was performed from RNA transcripts. The TCR CDR3 was amplified in a first-round RT-PCR using the HTBI primer set. TCRdb called the multiplex PCR reads again in MiXCR, with one record for every CDR3 protein. The data show around 690,000 distinct CDR3 sequences, with around a sixth seen just once and roughly 15% held by the top ten. The material sequenced was blood. These receptors came from a man in his fifties or sixties with Graves' hyperthyroidism.

This clonotype has a handful of counts. This chain connects TRBV24-1 to TRBJ1-2; D not certain. The CDR3 is made up of 15 amino acids. The germline CDR1 and CDR2 sequences are KGHDR and SFDVKD. The V end lost 4 bases, the J end lost 8 bases, and 19 bases lay between the germline ends. The DNA of the CDR3 is TGTGCCACCAGTGACCCCGCTACTCCCCGCGGAGGCTACACCTTC. Translating gives CATSDPATPRGGYTF.

The chain links TRBV29-1 to TRBJ2-1; D not certain. The V end was cut by 4 bases, the J end by 6 bases, with 10 bases between. The CDR3 covers 12 residues. Per germline, CDR1 SQVTM and CDR2 ANQGSEA. For the CDR3, the DNA is TGCAGCGTTGTGGGTGGGTCCAATGAGCAGTTCTTC. Translating it yields CSVVGGSNEQFF.

Notes on this clonotype: This may arise from a read error, as a much more abundant clone is one base away. The rearrangement links TRBV6-1 to TRBJ2-7; D possibly corresponds to TRBD1 (5 bases). The V end was cut by 2 bases, the J end by 6 bases, with 17 bases between. This CDR3 is 15 amino acids long. Germline CDR1 reads MNHNS; CDR2 reads SASEGT. The CDR3 DNA follows: TGTGCCAGCAGTGAAAATACAGGATTCCCCACCGAGCAGTACTTC. Protein sequence: CASSENTGFPTEQYF.

In its sample, this clonotype was seen many times. The chain carries TRBV5-1 and TRBJ2-1, with 8 positions matching TRBD1. The trim removed 7 bases at V and 3 bases at J, leaving 18 bases unmatched. The length of the CDR3 is 18 residues. Looked up from germline, CDR1 is SGHRS and CDR2 is YFSETQ. CDR3 sequence reads: CASRGQGRESGLYNEQFF. Here the CDR3 DNA reads TGCGCCAGCCGAGGACAGGGTCGTGAGAGCGGACTCTACAATGAGCAGTTCTTC.

There are many counts of this clonotype. The chain carries TRBV7-2 and TRBJ2-1, with 9 nucleotides matching TRBD2. CDR3 size: 18 residues. The germline V gene has CDR1 SGHTA and CDR2 FQGNSA. With V trimmed by 5 bases and J by 10 bases, 21 bases remained unmatched. The CDR3 spells CASSPRGSGRPVQEEQFF. CDR3 DNA sequence: TGTGCCAGCAGCCCTCGCGGGAGCGGGAGGCCAGTGCAAGAGGAGCAGTTCTTC.

This chain connects TRBV11-2 to TRBJ2-3; 11 bases map to TRBD2. After removal of 0 bases from V and 3 bases from J, the junction contained 5 bases not matched to a gene. CDR3 size: 17 residues. Germline V gene sequence: CDR1 SGHAT, CDR2 FQNNGV. CDR3 sequence reads: CASSLDWGTSGTDTQYF. The CDR3 DNA is TGTGCCAGCAGCTTAGATTGGGGGACTAGCGGAACAGATACGCAGTATTTT.

The table lists this clonotype with many counts. J is TRBJ2-7 and V is TRBV7-2, with 13 bases aligning to TRBD2. Trimming removed 3 bases from V and 4 bases from J; junction bases left unmatched: 15. CDR3 length: 19 amino acids. CDR1 SGHTA and CDR2 FQGNSA come from the germline V gene. The CDR3 coding sequence is TGTGCCAGCAGCTTCGGGAATCGCGGACTAGCGGGAGTTAGGTACGAGCAGTACTTC. It is translated as CASSFGNRGLAGVRYEQYF.

This clonotype was detected ten times or more. V is TRBV28 and J is TRBJ2-5, with D possibly matching TRBD2 (5 bases). There are 13 residues in the CDR3. Trimming took off 4 bases at V and 6 bases at J, with 12 bases between the two ends. Germline V gives CDR1 MDHEN, CDR2 SYDVKM. The CDR3 region is CASSYYVGKTQYF. The CDR3 DNA follows: TGTGCCAGCAGTTATTACGTCGGGAAGACCCAGTACTTC.